Detailed here is one TCR beta chain. The antigen is not known. The CDR3 extends over 13 amino acids. Between the trimmed V and J ends, which lost 3 bases and 1 base, there was a span of 6 bases. Germline values: CDR1 SNHLY, CDR2 FYNNEI. The protocol was immunoSEQ multiplex PCR, while the TCRdb copy is restricted to in-frame clones and leaves out a portion. The repertoire holds fewer than 35,000 clones, with around 79% as singletons. The entry originates in a study of T cells in narcolepsy. Looking at the study overall: Patients with NT1 or NT2 and healthy control donors were enrolled. Whole-study findings and limits: Same-patient CSF and blood CD4+ T cell clonotypes included HCRT-specific and TRIB2-specific autoreactive ones.

The sequencing input was CD45RA- memory CD4+ T cells from PBMCs. This TCR was sampled from a human donor with narcolepsy. V and J are TRBV2 and TRBJ1-1; D gene uncertain. The CDR3 reads CASSELENTEAFF. CDR3 nucleotides: TGTGCCAGCAGTGAGTTGGAGAACACTGAAGCTTTCTTT.